The 18 T cell receptor beta chains below were found in one sample sequenced in a study of technical replicates of blood from four donors. Here immunoSEQ multiplex PCR was the method, and the copy in TCRdb shows in-frame clones only, minus some. The data show more than 65,000 clones, with 80% to 95% seen just once and approximately 0.4% held by the top ten. Sequenced sample: T cells isolated from PBMCs. All receptors derive from a human donor in good health.

The gene calls are TRBV30 and TRBJ1-4; 7 positions match TRBD1. Germline assignment: CDR1 GTSNPN and CDR2 SVGIG (reference sequence). Germline trimming cut 3 bases from V and 4 bases from J; bases unmatched to any gene: 2. The CDR3 has 13 residues. CDR3 in amino acids: CAWSGTVNEKLFF. The DNA of the CDR3 is TGTGCCTGGAGCGGGACAGTTAATGAAAAACTGTTTTTT.

This clone has a single count. The same CDR3 arises from other DNA sequences in this sample as well. This chain uses TRBV28 with TRBJ2-7; 8 bases are a match to TRBD2. The CDR3 has 14 amino acids. Trimming removed 2 bases from V and 1 base from J; junction bases left unmatched: 1. CDR1 and CDR2 (germline): MDHEN, SYDVKM. CDR3 coding DNA: TGTGCCAGCAGTTTAAGCGGGAGTTCCTACGAGCAGTACTTC. Amino acid sequence: CASSLSGSSYEQYF.

The rearrangement uses TRBV18 and TRBJ2-5, with 11 nucleotides matching TRBD2. Germline lookup yields CDR1 KGHSH and CDR2 LQKENI. CDR3 length equals 16 residues. The V gene end was trimmed by 5 bases and the J gene end by 3 bases; junction bases not matched to a gene: 8. The CDR3 is CASSSTSGSSEETQYF. The CDR3 DNA is TGTGCCAGCTCATCAACTAGCGGGAGTAGTGAAGAGACCCAGTACTTC. Filled out from reference TRBV18 and TRBJ2-5, the complete variable domain reads NAGVMQNPRHLVRRRGQEARLRCSPMKGHSHVYWYRQLPEEGLKFMVYLQKENIIDESGMPKERFSAEFPKEGPSILRIQQVVRGDSAAYFCASSSTSGSSEETQYFGPGTRLLVL.

This clone was recorded a few times. The rearrangement uses TRBV13 and TRBJ1-2, with D perhaps matching TRBD1 (6 bases). V was pared by 0 bases and J by 8 bases, with 22 bases between. CDR1 PRHDT and CDR2 FYEKMQ come from the germline V gene (reference sequence). The CDR3 spans 17 residues. CDR3 bases: TGTGCCAGCAGCTTAGGATCGGGACATAGCCCCAGTCGGGGCTACACCTTC. Translated, it gives CASSLGSGHSPSRGYTF.

The rearrangement uses TRBV28 and TRBJ2-3; 12 nucleotides agree with TRBD2. Trimming removed 6 bases from V and 2 bases from J; junction bases left unmatched: 6. CDR3 length: 16 residues. The V gene's germline CDR1 is MDHEN and CDR2 SYDVKM. CDR3 protein: CASRHGLAGITDTQYF. CDR3 sequence (DNA): TGTGCCAGCAGGCATGGACTAGCGGGAATCACAGATACGCAGTATTTT.

The V and J genes are TRBV10-3 and TRBJ2-7, with 7 nucleotides matching TRBD1. This CDR3 comprises 14 residues. The V gene's germline CDR1 is ENHRY and CDR2 SYGVKD. V shed 6 bases, J shed 3 bases, and the junction held 8 bases outside the gene matches. CDR3 in DNA: TGTGCCATCAGGAAGGACAGGAGTAACTACGAGCAGTACTTC. Its translation: CAIRKDRSNYEQYF.

This clone was found once. The chain employs TRBV14 and TRBJ2-7; 9 nucleotides match TRBD1. The trim removed 3 bases at V and 2 bases at J, leaving 5 bases unmatched. This CDR3 contains 15 residues. The germline gives CDR1 SGHDN, CDR2 FVKESK. CDR3 sequence: CASSQGTGLAYEQYF. The CDR3 DNA reads TGTGCCAGCAGCCAGGGGACAGGGCTTGCCTACGAGCAGTACTTC.

The chain has TRBV5-6 and TRBJ1-3, with TRBD1 identical over 8 bases. Germline V lookup: CDR1 SGHDT, CDR2 YYEEEE. The ends lost 4 bases at V and 4 bases at J; junction bases unmatched: 19. CDR3 length equals 19 residues. CDR3 loop: CASSLGGRGLLIHGNTIYF. DNA for the CDR3: TGTGCCAGCAGCCTCGGTGGCAGGGGGCTTTTAATTCACGGAAACACCATATATTTT. Supplemented by reference TRBV5-6 and TRBJ1-3, the full variable domain reads DAGVTQSPTHLIKTRGQQVTLRCSPKSGHDTVSWYQQALGQGPQFIFQYYEEEERQRGNFPDRFSGHQFPNYSSELNVNALLLGDSALYLCASSLGGRGLLIHGNTIYFGEGSWLTVV.

The rearrangement joins TRBV30 to TRBJ1-2; D is unresolved. CDR1 is GTSNPN, CDR2 SVGIG, per germline (reference sequence). The CDR3 has 11 amino acids. The V and J ends lost 2 bases and 8 bases respectively, with 9 bases between them. CDR3 DNA: TGTGCCTGGAGTTTGTTGGGCGGCTACACCTTC. This encodes CAWSLLGGYTF.

This chain connects TRBV21-1 to TRBJ1-2. TRBV21-1 is given as a pseudogene. The CDR3 has 12 amino acids. For the CDR3, the DNA is TGTGCCAGCAGCAAAAAGCCGGGTGGCTACACCTTC. Protein sequence: CASSKKPGGYTF.

The chain has TRBV4-2 and TRBJ2-3, with D perhaps TRBD2 (5 bases). This CDR3 contains 18 residues. V dropped 0 bases and J dropped 3 bases, with 19 bases sitting between them. CDR1 and CDR2 (germline): LGHNA, YNFKEQ. CDR3 residues: CASSQDADYEKETDTQYF. The CDR3 DNA is TGTGCCAGCAGCCAAGATGCCGACTATGAAAAGGAGACAGATACGCAGTATTTT.

The chain is built from TRBV30 and TRBJ2-7; weak D call: TRBD2 (5 bases). Germline assignment: CDR1 GTSNPN and CDR2 SVGIG (reference sequence). CDR3 length: 13 amino acids. Trimming took off 0 bases at V and 6 bases at J, with 12 bases between the two ends. The CDR3 DNA sequence: TGTGCCTGGAGTGTACTCGGGGTTGGCGAGCAGTACTTC. It is translated as CAWSVLGVGEQYF.

This clone was picked up a small number of times. The rearrangement links TRBV9 to TRBJ1-2, with D uncertain. Germline V gene sequence: CDR1 SGDLS, CDR2 YYNGEE. This CDR3 comprises 14 residues. The V and J ends lost 0 bases and 1 base respectively, with 7 bases between them. CDR3 amino acids: CASSVGSLNYGYTF. CDR3 nucleotide sequence: TGTGCCAGCAGCGTAGGAAGCCTTAACTATGGCTACACCTTC.

Notes on this clone: The identical CDR3 is also encoded by other nucleotide sequences in the sample. V usage is TRBV19 and J usage is TRBJ1-1; tentative D call: TRBD1 (5 bases). The germline V gene has CDR1 LNHDA and CDR2 SQIVND (reference sequence). This CDR3 spans 10 amino acids. Trimming shortened V by 6 bases and J by 8 bases, and 7 bases separated the two germline ends. CDR3 loop: CASRGLEAFF. As DNA, the CDR3 is TGTGCCAGTAGGGGGCTCGAAGCTTTCTTT.

The rearrangement uses TRBV4-3 and TRBJ2-3; 7 bases are shared with TRBD1. Germline CDR1 LGHNA, CDR2 YSLEER. V lost 1 base, J lost 4 bases, and 8 bases stayed unmatched. The CDR3 is 16 amino acids. The CDR3: CASSQGRQGYSDTQYF. CDR3 nucleotides: TGCGCCAGCAGCCAAGGGCGACAGGGTTATTCAGATACGCAGTATTTT.

This clone has a handful of counts. This chain uses TRBV13 with TRBJ1-2; 8 bases agree with TRBD1. The V and J ends lost 3 bases and 6 bases, in that order; junction bases with no gene match: 6. This CDR3 has 14 residues. Germline V gene sequence: CDR1 PRHDT, CDR2 FYEKMQ (reference sequence). CDR3 coding DNA: TGTGCCAGCAGCTTGACCGACAGGGGAAATGGCTACACCTTC. Translation: CASSLTDRGNGYTF.

This clone was observed once. J is TRBJ2-5 and V is TRBV6-4; a possible D gene is TRBD2 (5 bases). V lost 5 bases and J lost 5, with 12 bases in between. There are 13 residues in the CDR3. Germline V CDR1 and CDR2: MRHNA, SNTAGT. For the CDR3, the DNA is TGTGCCAGCAGTCTCGACTCGGGGGAGACCCAGTACTTC. It yields the protein CASSLDSGETQYF.

The sample holds one count of this clone. V gene TRBV11-2 combines with J gene TRBJ1-3; D unclear. The CDR3 length is 15 residues. CDR1 is SGHAT and CDR2 is FQNNGV in the germline V gene. Trimming took off 5 bases at V and 4 bases at J, with 15 bases between the two ends. The chain's CDR3 is CASSPLRQGGNTIYF. The CDR3 nucleotides read TGTGCCAGCAGCCCTCTAAGACAAGGCGGAAACACCATATATTTT.